The 21 T cell receptor beta chains in this list originate from one sample, sequenced in a study of cytomegalovirus exposure and HLA in healthy donors. The PCR had 60 Vbeta and 13 Jbeta primers. The protocol was immunoSEQ multiplex PCR, while the TCRdb copy is restricted to in-frame clones and leaves out a portion. The sample includes approximately 140,000 clones, about four fifths of them seen just once. Sample: PBMCs. Receptors were obtained from a male donor in good health and CMV-seronegative.

The rearrangement uses TRBV4-3 and TRBJ2-3, with D possibly TRBD1 on 5 matching bases. The V end lost 0 bases, the J end lost 5 bases, and 24 bases lay between the germline ends. Per the germline V gene, CDR1 is LGHNA and CDR2 is YSLEER. This CDR3 spans 19 amino acids. CDR3 in DNA: TGCGCCAGCAGCCAAGAGGTCCTGGCGGATTATATAGGGGAAGATACGCAGTATTTT. Translated, it gives CASSQEVLADYIGEDTQYF.

The V gene is TRBV7-8, the J gene TRBJ2-1, with 15 positions matching TRBD2. The V segment lost 3 bases and the J segment 0 bases; nucleotides outside the gene matches: 6. The V gene's germline CDR1 is SGHVS and CDR2 FQNEAQ. This CDR3 contains 19 residues. This CDR3 is CASSFGLAGGGGSYNEQFF. The CDR3 coding sequence is TGTGCCAGCAGCTTCGGACTAGCGGGAGGGGGGGGCTCCTACAATGAGCAGTTCTTC.

The chain links TRBV18 to TRBJ1-1; no clear D gene. The V gene lost 2 bases and the J gene lost 5 bases, with 9 bases spanning the gap. The CDR3 loop spans 13 amino acids. Germline CDR1 and CDR2: KGHSH and LQKENI. The CDR3 reads CASSPLGGTEAFF. The CDR3 DNA follows: TGTGCCAGCTCACCATTGGGAGGAACTGAAGCTTTCTTT. Looking up the rest from reference TRBV18 and TRBJ1-1 gives the full variable domain: NAGVMQNPRHLVRRRGQEARLRCSPMKGHSHVYWYRQLPEEGLKFMVYLQKENIIDESGMPKERFSAEFPKEGPSILRIQQVVRGDSAAYFCASSPLGGTEAFFGQGTRLTVV.

The chain uses TRBV19 and TRBJ2-1; 7 nucleotides match TRBD2. The CDR3 totals 16 residues. Trimming took 2 bases from V and 1 from J; bases not matched to a gene: 5. Germline assignment: CDR1 LNHDA and CDR2 SQIVND (reference sequence). CDR3 nucleotide sequence: TGTGCCAGTAGTATACCGTCTAGCGGTTCCTACAATGAGCAGTTCTTC. Translation: CASSIPSSGSYNEQFF.

In this sample, this clone turned up once. The chain employs TRBV6-5 and TRBJ1-5; D call uncertain. V lost 5 bases and J 0 bases, leaving 8 bases between the germline ends. This CDR3 region has 14 residues. Germline-derived CDR1 and CDR2 are MNHEY and SVGAGI. The CDR3 DNA follows: TGTGCCAGCAGTGGTAGCCGTAGCAATCAGCCCCAGCATTTT. Its translation: CASSGSRSNQPQHF.

This clone was found a few times. The chain employs TRBV30 and TRBJ2-7; 7 nucleotides agree with TRBD1. The junction had 7 bases not matched to a gene; V was cut back by 8 bases and J by 3 bases. Germline V gene data show CDR1 as GTSNPN and CDR2 as SVGIG (reference sequence). The CDR3 extends over 12 amino acids. This chain's CDR3 is CAQGDSRYEQYF. The CDR3 coding sequence is TGTGCCCAGGGGGATTCGCGCTACGAGCAGTACTTC.

The chain has TRBV15 and TRBJ1-4; D is unclear. The CDR3 runs 15 residues. From germline, CDR1 is LNHNV and CDR2 YYDKDF (reference sequence). Trimming shortened V by 0 bases and J by 4 bases, and 9 bases separated the two germline ends. The CDR3 loop is CATSREIVLNEKLFF. The CDR3 DNA sequence: TGTGCCACCAGCAGAGAGATAGTCCTTAATGAAAAACTGTTTTTT.

The chain joins TRBV9 to TRBJ2-1, with D perhaps TRBD2 (6 bases). Trimming removed 5 bases from V and 4 bases from J, with 13 bases in between. The length of the CDR3 is 14 residues. Germline V gives CDR1 SGDLS, CDR2 YYNGEE. The CDR3 nucleotides are TGTGCCAGCAGTTGGTCCGGAGGGTACAATGAGCAGTTCTTC. Translation gives CASSWSGGYNEQFF. Full variable domain (remainder filled in from reference TRBV9 and TRBJ2-1): DSGVTQTPKHLITATGQRVTLRCSPRSGDLSVYWYQQSLDQGLQFLIQYYNGEERAKGNILERFSAQQFPDLHSELNLSSLELGDSALYFCASSWSGGYNEQFFGPGTRLTVL.

CDR3 bases: TGTGCCATCAGTGTGGGACAGGACGTGGCTGGAAACACCATATATTTT. Its translation: CAISVGQDVAGNTIYF. The chain has TRBV10-3 and TRBJ1-3; 8 nucleotides align to TRBD1. CDR3 length: 16 amino acids. Per germline, CDR1 ENHRY and CDR2 SYGVKD. Losses at the gene ends were 4 bases for V and 2 bases for J; bases not matched to a gene: 7.

The chain links TRBV6-5 to TRBJ1-1, with 7 bases aligning to TRBD1. The CDR3 extends over 14 amino acids. J lost 4 bases, V lost 7 bases, and 9 bases had no gene match. CDR1 is MNHEY and CDR2 is SVGAGI in the germline V gene. The CDR3 sequence is CASTYDRESTEAFF. CDR3 coding DNA: TGTGCCAGCACCTACGACAGGGAAAGCACTGAAGCTTTCTTT.

This rearrangement joins TRBV9 to TRBJ2-7; TRBD1 is a possible D gene (5 bases). The CDR3 contains 14 residues. V lost 0 bases and J 4 bases, leaving 11 bases between the germline ends. Germline V gene lookup returns CDR1 SGDLS and CDR2 YYNGEE. The CDR3 reads CASSVASPGYEQYF. The CDR3 nucleotides read TGTGCCAGCAGCGTAGCATCACCAGGGTACGAGCAGTACTTC.

This chain joins TRBV7-9 and TRBJ1-4, with 7 positions matching TRBD1. Per germline, CDR1 SEHNR and CDR2 FQNEAQ (reference sequence). V lost 6 bases to trimming and J lost 8 bases; unmatched junction nucleotides: 12. The CDR3 spans 15 residues. The CDR3, as DNA: TGTGCCAGCAGACCTCTCACAGGGGTGGGGGAAAAACTGTTTTTT. This translates into CASRPLTGVGEKLFF.

A word on this clone: The junction shows a germline mismatch at one end, possibly a read error. This sample includes further DNA sequences coding for the same CDR3. This chain links TRBV6-5 with TRBJ2-2; TRBD2 matches at 7 bases. The CDR3 runs 13 residues. Germline V gene sequence: CDR1 MNHEY, CDR2 SVGAGI. The CDR3 region has the DNA TGCGCCAGCAGTTACCGGGGGGCCGGGGAGCTGTTTTTT. Protein sequence: CASSYRGAGELFF.

Worth noting for this clone: One end of the junction varies from germline; a read error may be responsible. V and J are TRBV5-6 and TRBJ2-7; D gene unclear. This CDR3 region has 13 residues. Germline assignment: CDR1 SGHDT and CDR2 YYEEEE. CDR3 DNA sequence: TGTGCCAGCAGCTTTTATGATACCTACGAGCGGTACTTC. This gives the protein CASSFYDTYERYF.

The gene calls are TRBV9 and TRBJ2-5; perhaps TRBD2 as D (6 bases). The CDR3 is 13 residues long. In germline, CDR1 is SGDLS, CDR2 YYNGEE. The V and J ends lost 0 bases and 5 bases respectively, with 8 bases between them. CDR3 residues: CASSVAGRETQYF. The CDR3 nucleotides are TGTGCCAGCAGCGTAGCGGGGAGGGAGACCCAGTACTTC.

In its sample, this clone was seen a few times. The rearrangement links TRBV19 to TRBJ1-1; no firm D call. CDR3 length: 12 amino acids. Germline loops: CDR1 LNHDA, CDR2 SQIVND (reference sequence). Trimming took 7 bases from V and 6 from J, leaving 12 bases between them. The CDR3 DNA reads TGTGCCAGTACCCGGGAGAGAGCTGAAGCTTTCTTT. The encoded protein is CASTRERAEAFF.

V is TRBV4-3 and J is TRBJ1-4; TRBD1 is a possible D gene (5 bases). Germline V gives CDR1 LGHNA, CDR2 YSLEER. Trimming took off 1 base at V and 0 bases at J, with 12 bases between the two ends. The CDR3 is 17 residues long. The CDR3 DNA sequence: TGCGCCAGCAGCCAAGTTGTATTAGGGGCAACTAATGAAAAACTGTTTTTT. Translation: CASSQVVLGATNEKLFF.

The chain links TRBV2 to TRBJ2-2; unclear D gene. From germline, CDR1 is SNHLY and CDR2 FYNNEI. The CDR3 length is 13 residues. The V gene lost 3 bases and the J gene lost 6 bases, with 8 bases spanning the gap. CDR3 protein: CASSDFTAGELFF. CDR3 nucleotide sequence: TGTGCCAGCAGTGATTTTACGGCCGGGGAGCTGTTTTTT.

The chain is built from TRBV30 and TRBJ2-1; 7 nucleotides line up with TRBD2. The CDR3 has 12 amino acids. J gave up 2 bases and V 8 bases, and 3 bases lay outside the gene matches. CDR1 is GTSNPN, CDR2 SVGIG, per germline (reference sequence). The CDR3 loop is CAGGVTYNEQFF. CDR3 in DNA: TGTGCCGGGGGGGTGACCTACAATGAGCAGTTCTTC.

The rearrangement uses TRBV11-1 and TRBJ2-7; 7 nucleotides agree with TRBD2. Germline CDR1 is SGHAT and CDR2 is FQDESV (reference sequence). V lost 5 bases and J lost 0; bases outside the gene matches: 10. This CDR3 is built from 16 residues. The CDR3 protein is CASSRIGGSLSYEQYF. The CDR3 DNA reads as TGTGCCAGCAGCCGCATCGGCGGGAGCCTCTCCTACGAGCAGTACTTC.

The V gene is TRBV6-5, the J gene TRBJ2-7; no clear D gene. The CDR3 sequence is 14 residues long. V was trimmed by 0 bases and J by 8 bases, leaving 14 bases between them. Germline V lookup: CDR1 MNHEY, CDR2 SVGAGI. CDR3 nucleotide sequence: TGTGCCAGCAGTTACTCGAGTGCAGGTACCAAGCAGTACTTC. It translates to CASSYSSAGTKQYF.